One and the same sample provided the 31 T cell receptor delta chains below, sequenced in a study of γδ T cells in repeated Plasmodium falciparum infection. TCRdb reanalysed the multiplex PCR reads via CATT. The table has 45,000 to 70,000 delta-chain clones, roughly 1.8% seen once. Flow sorting of PBMC yielded separate Vgamma9/Vdelta2+ and Vdelta2-negative gammadelta T cell populations for bulk repertoire analysis. Sequencing used gamma-delta T cells from blood. The receptors come from a pool of human donors (malaria-infected and uninfected, not separated).

In regard to this clone: TCRdb shows a much larger clone's protein in place of this DNA's translation, and the two differ at residue 12, likely through a read error; the protein shown is translated from the DNA. J is TRDJ1 and V is TRDV1; D may be TRDD3 (6 bases). Germline values: CDR1 TSWWSYY, CDR2 QGS. The CDR3 spans 18 residues. V lost 2 bases, J lost 1 base, and 20 bases lay in between. In DNA, the CDR3 is TGTGCTCTTGGGGAATTAGAGCGGGGGAGGAGGTGCACCGATAAACTCATCTTT. This encodes CALGELERGRRCTDKLIF.

This clone came up a few times. The TCRdb protein comes from a much larger clone and disagrees with this DNA's translation at residue 7, likely due to a read error; the protein given here is derived from the DNA. The chain carries TRDV1 and TRDJ1; TRDD3 aligns across 8 bases. CDR1 is TSWWSYY and CDR2 is QGS in the germline V gene. The CDR3 has 21 amino acids. J was trimmed by 0 bases and V by 2 bases; bases with no gene match: 20. CDR3 coding DNA: TGTGCTCTTGGGGAAGTGAATGTATTGGGGGATTGGCCCCCGTACACCGATAAACTCATCTTT. Protein: CALGEVNVLGDWPPYTDKLIF.

The sample holds a few counts of this clone. The TCRdb protein comes from a much larger clone and disagrees with this DNA's translation at residue 19, likely due to a read error; the protein given here is derived from the DNA. V usage is TRAV38-2/DV8 and J usage is TRDJ1; 9 bases are a match to TRDD2. The J gene, missing from TCRdb, was assigned here through DNA to germline matching. Germline loops: CDR1 TSESDYY, CDR2 QEAYKQQN. The CDR3 runs 27 residues. Unmatched junction bases numbered 38, after V lost 2 bases and J lost 0 bases. CDR3 nucleotides: TGTGCTTATAGGAGTCGGGGGGGGAAAACCTTCCTACGCGCTCTCCGTACTGGGAGTCCTCACACCGATAAACTCATCTTT. Amino acid sequence: CAYRSRGGKTFLRALRTGSPHTDKLIF.

This clone was picked up many times. A far larger clone is only one base removed, so a read error is likely. Other DNA sequences in this specimen translate into the identical CDR3. The chain recombines TRDV1 with TRDJ1; D perhaps matches TRDD3 (10 bases). CDR1 and CDR2 (germline): TSWWSYY, QGS. This CDR3 spans 25 amino acids. The CDR3: CALLPKPTFLPLLIVLGDYTDKLIF. As DNA, the CDR3 is TGTGCCCTCTTACCCAAACCGACCTTCCTACCTCTTTTAATTGTACTGGGGGATTACACCGATAAACTCATCTTT.

A word on this clone: The protein TCRdb lists belongs to a much larger clone and differs from this DNA's translation at residue 15, which points to a read error; the protein shown is made from the DNA. The J gene was not called, though the V gene is TRDV1. Germline lookup yields CDR1 TSWWSYY and CDR2 QGS. There are 16 residues in the CDR3. The CDR3 nucleotides read TGTGCTCTTCTGACCGCAACAAGGAGTTTGGCCTATAAACTCACCTTT. This gives the protein CALLTATRSLAYKLTF.

A word on this clone: TCRdb shows a much larger clone's protein in place of this DNA's translation, and the two differ at residue 17, likely through a read error; the protein shown is translated from the DNA. The chain employs TRDV1 and TRDJ1; 7 bases line up with TRDD3. V gave up 0 bases and J gave up 9 bases; unmatched junction bases: 28. Germline-derived CDR1 and CDR2 are TSWWSYY and QGS. This CDR3 has 21 amino acids. The CDR3 reads CALGELAPRPSVWGSLVQLIF. The DNA of the CDR3 is TGTGCTCTTGGGGAACTAGCCCCTCGGCCTTCAGTCTGGGGGTCCCTGGTCCAACTCATCTTT.

This clone is medium-sized by share. It is unclear where the CDR3 begins or ends on the DNA, so no DNA is shown, and the CDR3 is as TCRdb lists it. Other DNA sequences of this sample code for an identical CDR3. V gene TRDV1 combines with J gene TRDJ1; whether TRDD3, the table's D call, matches the DNA was not checked. Germline values: CDR1 TSWWSYY, CDR2 QGS. The CDR3 length is 18 residues, termini included. CDR3 protein: CALGELLGVGGYLDKLIF.

This clone was recorded at least ten times. The TCRdb record carries a much larger clone's protein, which differs from this DNA's translation at residue 16; a read error is the likely cause, and the protein listed here is the DNA translation. The chain combines TRDV1 with TRDJ1; 9 bases are shared with TRDD3. The CDR3 is 17 residues long. Germline V gene lookup returns CDR1 TSWWSYY and CDR2 QGS. CDR3 in DNA: TGTGCTCTTGGGGTCGGGGCTGGGGGATTCTCTACCGATAAACTCACCTTT. It encodes CALGVGAGGFSTDKLTF.

As concerns this clone: This DNA translates differently at residue 21 from the TCRdb protein, which is that of a much larger clone; a read error is likely, and the protein shown is the DNA's own translation. The chain uses TRDV1 and TRDJ1; 11 nucleotides line up with TRDD3. The germline V gene has CDR1 TSWWSYY and CDR2 QGS. The CDR3 is 24 residues long. CDR3 DNA sequence: TGTGCTCTTGGGGATCTTCCTAGGGTCGATGCGCTGGGGGATACCGAACGCAACACCGATACACTCATCTTT. This encodes CALGDLPRVDALGDTERNTDTLIF.

Notes on this clone: TCRdb has a much larger clone's protein, which differs at residue 7 from the translation of this DNA, likely because of a read error; what is shown is the protein translated from the DNA. The V call is TRDV3, the J call TRDJ1; D ambiguous. The V end lost 5 bases, the J end lost 3 bases, and 13 bases lay between the germline ends. Per the germline V gene, CDR1 is TVYSNPD and CDR2 is GDNSRS (reference sequence). This CDR3 is built from 12 residues. Here the CDR3 reads CALQVDPDKLIF. CDR3 bases: TGTGCCCTTCAGGTGGACCCCGATAAACTCATCTTT. Full variable domain (rest looked up from reference TRDV3 and TRDJ1): CDKVTQSSPDQTVASGSEVVLLCTYDTVYSNPDLFWYRIRPDYSFQFVFYGDNSRSEGADFTQGRFSVKHILTQKAFHLVISPVRTEDSATYYCALQVDPDKLIFGKGTRVTVEP.

The chain joins TRDV3 to TRDJ1; D possibly corresponds to TRDD2 (7 bases). The J gene was missing in TCRdb and was found by matching the end of the DNA to germline. The CDR3 totals 23 residues. Germline V gene lookup returns CDR1 TVYSNPD and CDR2 GDNSRS (reference sequence). Trimming took 3 bases from V and 0 from J, leaving 41 bases between them. The CDR3 loop is CAFPSAFLNFEGMGPPYTDKLIF. As DNA, the CDR3 is TGTGCCTTCCCTTCCGCCTTCCTGAACTTTGAGGGGATGGGGCCTCCTTACACCGATAAACTCATCTTT.

A word on this clone: It differs at one base from a far larger clone, so likely a read error. Other DNA sequences of this sample code for an identical CDR3. The J gene is uncalled and the V gene is TRDV1; TRDD3 is the table's D call, not checked against the DNA. This CDR3 comprises 24 residues. Germline loops: CDR1 TSWWSYY, CDR2 QGS. CDR3 DNA sequence: TGTGCTCTTGGCCGATCAAAGATTCCTGCCTTCCTTCGGGGGATAGGAGGGGGCACCGATAAGCTCATCTTT. Translated, it gives CALGRSKIPAFLRGIGGGTDKLIF.

There are a few counts of this clone. TCRdb's protein, taken from a much larger clone, differs from this DNA's translation at residue 19, likely owing to a read error; the protein displayed comes from the DNA. The V gene call is TRDV1, and the J gene call is absent; the table's D call TRDD3 went unverified against the DNA. Germline loops: CDR1 TSWWSYY, CDR2 QGS. CDR3 length equals 21 residues. CDR3: CALGAPGNLPYMGVYTDKPIF. CDR3 bases: TGTGCTCTTGGGGCCCCGGGGAACCTTCCGTATATGGGAGTGTACACCGATAAACCCATCTTT.

This clone occurred many times. TCRdb assigns this DNA the protein of a much larger clone, which departs from its translation at residue 19; this likely reflects a read error, and the protein shown comes from translating the DNA. This chain uses TRDV1 with TRDJ1; D might be TRDD3 (5 bases). Germline V gene lookup returns CDR1 TSWWSYY and CDR2 QGS. This CDR3 has 22 residues. CDR3 sequence (DNA): TGTGCTCTTGGGCAAAGCTTACTACTCAGGAGCCACCTATACTGGAAAACCGATAGACTCATCTTT. Translated, it gives CALGQSLLLRSHLYWKTDRLIF.

This clone has only a few counts. The protein that TCRdb holds for this DNA derives from a much larger clone and differs from the translated DNA at residue 13, which likely indicates a read error; the protein shown here is translated from the DNA. The V and J genes are TRDV1 and TRDJ1, with 11 bases matching TRDD3. Here the J gene came from matching the DNA to germline, since TCRdb omits it. V trimming: 1 base; J trimming: 0 bases; junction bases outside the gene matches: 25. The CDR3 has 24 amino acids. CDR1 is TSWWSYY, CDR2 QGS, per germline. CDR3 DNA: TGTGCTCTTGGGGAACCTTCCCTACTTCCTATTGCGTCTCTGGGGGATACCCACACCGATAAACTCATCTTT. It encodes CALGEPSLLPIASLGDTHTDKLIF.

This clone was observed at least ten times. A far larger clone is off by one base, so a read error is likely. The same CDR3 can be traced to other DNA sequences in this sample. This chain links TRDV1 with TRDJ1; no reliable D call. The germline V and J ends were trimmed by 0 bases and 0 bases, with 32 bases remaining between them. This CDR3 comprises 23 residues. Germline V lookup: CDR1 TSWWSYY, CDR2 QGS. CDR3 nucleotide sequence: TGTGCTCTTGGGGAACTAATAACAAAGTTCAGTTCCCCCGAGGGGCCATACACCGATAAACTCATCTTT. Its protein is CALGELITKFSSPEGPYTDKLIF.

In this sample, this clone turned up many times. This likely traces to a read error, being one base from a far larger clone. Other DNA sequences in this sample translate to the same CDR3. The chain's CDR3 is CALGELSGGILPVLELIF. For the CDR3, the DNA is TGTGCCCTTGGGGAACTATCAGGGGGGATACTCCCAGTGCTCGAACTCATCTTT. The chain has TRDV1 and TRDJ1, with 9 bases lining up with TRDD3. CDR1 is TSWWSYY and CDR2 is QGS in the germline V gene. The CDR3 totals 18 residues.

This clone occurred many times. TCRdb shows a much larger clone's protein in place of this DNA's translation, and the two differ at residue 11, likely through a read error; the protein shown is translated from the DNA. The chain carries TRDV1 and TRDJ1; 7 bases agree with TRDD3. The CDR3 spans 17 residues. The germline gives CDR1 TSWWSYY, CDR2 QGS. Losses at the gene ends were 1 base for V and 2 bases for J; bases not matched to a gene: 10. The CDR3 is CALGERPPGDVTDKLIF. The CDR3 region has the DNA TGTGCTCTTGGGGAACGGCCTCCGGGGGATGTAACCGATAAACTCATCTTT.

A note on this clone: This DNA's translation and the protein TCRdb lists, from a much larger clone, do not match at residue 4, likely due to a read error; the protein shown is translated from the DNA. The V gene is TRDV2, the J gene TRDJ1; 8 positions match TRDD3. TCRdb offers no J gene call, so here the DNA was matched to germline to obtain one. Germline CDR1 GEAIGNYY, CDR2 EKD. The CDR3 consists of 18 residues. The CDR3 is CACNTVKRDTSLGDKLIF. The CDR3, as DNA: TGTGCCTGTAACACCGTGAAGAGGGATACGTCTTTGGGCGATAAACTCATCTTT.

About this clone itself: A far larger clone is one nucleotide away, so this likely arose from a read error. This specimen includes other DNA sequences encoding the same CDR3. The chain recombines TRDV1 with TRDJ1; 8 nucleotides align to TRDD3. This CDR3 has 21 residues. Germline values: CDR1 TSWWSYY, CDR2 QGS. The CDR3 DNA reads as TGTGCTCTTGGGTCACGGTTAAAGGGACAACTACTGGGGGCGTACACCGACAAACTCATCTTT. This translates into CALGSRLKGQLLGAYTDKLIF.

As to this clone: TCRdb's entry gives the protein of a much larger clone, which mismatches this DNA's translation at residue 14, likely from a read error; the protein reported here is translated from the DNA. The chain employs TRDV1 and TRDJ1; 9 bases agree with TRDD3. This CDR3 has 21 amino acids. The germline V gene has CDR1 TSWWSYY and CDR2 QGS. V dropped 5 bases and J dropped 0; count of bases not matched to a gene: 22. The CDR3 nucleotides are TGTGCTCTTGGGCTCCTTCCTGACGTACTGGGGGACCAATCTAACACCGATAAACTCATCTTT. It is translated as CALGLLPDVLGDQSNTDKLIF.

The sample holds many counts of this clone. V usage is TRAV29/DV5 and J usage is TRDJ1, with 13 bases matching TRDD3. TCRdb carries no J gene annotation; the J gene was assigned here by matching the DNA with germline. Germline-derived CDR1 and CDR2 are NSMFDY and ISSIKDK. The V gene end was trimmed by 2 bases and the J gene end by 2 bases; junction bases not matched to a gene: 9. The CDR3 spans 17 residues. The CDR3 region is CAARKTGGYGLTDKLIF. The CDR3 DNA reads as TGTGCAGCAAGGAAGACTGGGGGATACGGTTTAACCGATAAACTCATCTTT. The full variable domain, in which reference TRAV29/DV5 and TRDJ1 provide the parts outside the CDR3, is DQQVKQNSPSLSVQEGRISILNCDYTNSMFDYFLWYKKYPAEGPTFLISISSIKDKNEDGRFTVFLNKSAKHLSLHIVPSQPGDSAVYFCAARKTGGYGLTDKLIFGKGTRVTVEP.

This clone came up a few times. The protein in TCRdb stems from a much larger clone and differs at residue 18 from this DNA's translation, likely a read error; here the protein is translated from the DNA. The genes are TRDV1 and TRDJ1; 13 bases align to TRDD3. Germline V gene data show CDR1 as TSWWSYY and CDR2 as QGS. V lost 2 bases to trimming and J lost 4 bases; unmatched junction nucleotides: 25. The CDR3 totals 23 residues. Here the CDR3 DNA reads TGTGCTCTTGGGGAAAAGGAACCCTACTACGGGGAACTGGGGGATACGCAAGTCGATAAACTCATCTTT. This translates into CALGEKEPYYGELGDTQVDKLIF.

With regard to this clone: TCRdb pairs this DNA with a much larger clone's protein that differs at residue 6, likely a read error; the protein shown was translated from the DNA. V gene TRDV3 combines with J gene TRDJ1; no definite D call. CDR1 and CDR2 from the germline V gene are TVYSNPD and GDNSRS (reference sequence). The CDR3 totals 13 residues. The V and J ends lost 3 bases and 7 bases respectively, with 18 bases between them. CDR3 residues: CAFVPRESGKLIF. The CDR3 region has the DNA TGTGCCTTCGTACCCCGGGAATCGGGTAAACTCATCTTT.

This clone was counted many times. It is likely a read error: a sequence one base away is far more abundant. Other DNA variants within this sample encode the same CDR3. The chain is built from TRDV2 and TRDJ1, with TRDD3 matching over 10 bases. No J gene was available from TCRdb, and it was assigned here by a germline match of the DNA. There are 21 residues in the CDR3. Germline assignment: CDR1 GEAIGNYY and CDR2 EKD. V lost 3 bases, J lost 8 bases, and 29 bases stayed unmatched. The CDR3 is CACDPMIPHRGIRRSYSKLIF. The CDR3 bases are TGTGCCTGTGACCCCATGATTCCCCACCGGGGGATACGAAGATCCTACTCGAAACTCATCTTT.

In regard to this clone: A much bigger clone sits one base away, suggesting this may be a read error. V and J are TRDV1 and TRDJ1; D is perhaps TRDD2 (5 bases). TCRdb supplies no J gene; here it was assigned by aligning the nucleotide sequence to germline. The CDR3 loop spans 19 amino acids. CDR1 TSWWSYY and CDR2 QGS come from the germline V gene. The ends were cut back, 0 bases at V and 2 bases at J, with 22 bases in the middle. The CDR3 loop is CALGELSKAVFLLTDKLIF. In nucleotides, the CDR3 is TGTGCTCTTGGGGAACTATCCAAAGCCGTTTTCCTCTTAACCGATAAACTCATCTTT.

This clone has more than one count but fewer than ten. TCRdb attributes to this sequence the protein of a much larger clone, which differs from the DNA translation at residue 18; a read error is likely, and the protein displayed is translated from the DNA. For the V gene the call is TRDV1; the J gene has no call; TRDD3, the table's D call, lacks a check against the DNA. This CDR3 is built from 20 residues. Germline V gives CDR1 TSWWSYY, CDR2 QGS. The CDR3 DNA reads as TGTGCTCTTGGGGATCTCATTTCGTACTGGGGGATACGGCACACCGATAAATTCATCTTT. It codes for CALGDLISYWGIRHTDKFIF.

This clone was found many times. TCRdb's listed protein matches a much larger clone and diverges from this DNA's translation at residue 18, likely through a read error; the protein shown comes from the DNA. CDR3 loop: CALGPIPFLRTGGLYSWGTRQMFF. DNA of the CDR3: TGTGCTCTTGGGCCCATCCCCTTCCTACGAACTGGGGGACTGTACTCCTGGGGCACCCGACAGATGTTTTTC. The chain is built from TRDV1 and TRDJ3; D possibly uses TRDD2 or TRDD3 (9 bases each). This CDR3 is 24 amino acids long. In germline, CDR1 is TSWWSYY, CDR2 QGS.

This clone was counted only a few times. The protein TCRdb gives is from a much larger clone and does not agree with this DNA's translation at residue 17, likely a read error; the protein shown here comes from the DNA. The chain links TRDV1 to TRDJ1; TRDD3 matches at 9 bases. TCRdb leaves out the J gene; it was filled in here by matching the DNA to germline. CDR1 and CDR2 (germline): TSWWSYY, QGS. The CDR3 is 21 amino acids. As DNA, the CDR3 is TGTGCTCTTGGGGAACGGCCCTTTTTCCCACTTTTACTGGGGGACACCAATAAACTCATCTTT. Amino acid sequence: CALGERPFFPLLLGDTNKLIF.

This clone is deemed medium-sized (0.01 to 0.1%). This specimen includes other DNA sequences encoding the same CDR3. The V gene is TRDV2, the J gene TRDJ1; D is uncertain. The CDR3 covers 17 residues. V was pared by 3 bases and J by 0 bases, with 19 bases between. Looked up from germline, CDR1 is GEAIGNYY and CDR2 is EKD. The CDR3 protein is CACDPLTKAQYTDKLIF. Written as DNA, the CDR3 is TGTGCCTGTGACCCTCTTACTAAAGCCCAGTACACCGATAAACTCATCTTT.

Comment on this clone: TCRdb shows a much larger clone's protein in place of this DNA's translation, and the two differ at residue 3, likely through a read error; the protein shown is translated from the DNA. The J gene is TRDJ1, the V gene TRDV1; D is perhaps TRDD3 (6 bases). Assignment of the J gene here rests on matching the DNA to germline, because TCRdb gives none. The CDR3 covers 19 residues. Germline loops: CDR1 TSWWSYY, CDR2 QGS. The CDR3 sequence: CAPGELERNLPRNTDKLIF. DNA for the CDR3: TGTGCTCCTGGGGAACTTGAGAGAAACCTACCTCGTAACACCGATAAACTCATCTTT.